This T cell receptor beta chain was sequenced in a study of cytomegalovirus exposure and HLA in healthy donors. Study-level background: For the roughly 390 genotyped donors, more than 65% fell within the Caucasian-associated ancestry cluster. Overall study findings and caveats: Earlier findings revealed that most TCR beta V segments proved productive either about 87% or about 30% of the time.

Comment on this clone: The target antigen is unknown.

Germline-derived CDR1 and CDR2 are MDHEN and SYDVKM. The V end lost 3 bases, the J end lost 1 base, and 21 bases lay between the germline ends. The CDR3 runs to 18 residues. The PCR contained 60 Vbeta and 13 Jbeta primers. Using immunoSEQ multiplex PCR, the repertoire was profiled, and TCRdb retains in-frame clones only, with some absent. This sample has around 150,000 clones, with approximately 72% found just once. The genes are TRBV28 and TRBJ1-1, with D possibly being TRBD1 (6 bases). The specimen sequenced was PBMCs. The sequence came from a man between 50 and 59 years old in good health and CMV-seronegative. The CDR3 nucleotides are TGTGCCAGCAGTTTGAAGCAGGGGATCAGAGGTGGGAACACTGAAGCTTTCTTT. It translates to CASSLKQGIRGGNTEAFF.